The next 17 T cell receptor beta chains were all read from a single sample in a study of cytomegalovirus exposure and HLA in healthy donors. The primer mix had 60 Vbeta and 13 Jbeta primers. Method: immunoSEQ multiplex PCR; TCRdb's copy keeps in-frame clones and lacks some. Seen here are around 160,000 clones, roughly two thirds observed once, and the top ten hold less than 3.5%. The specimen sequenced was PBMCs. The source of these receptors is a woman aged 40 to 55 in good health and CMV-seropositive.

V and J are TRBV5-8 and TRBJ1-5; D is possibly TRBD1 (5 bases). CDR1 and CDR2 from the germline V gene are SGHTS and YDEGEE. Deletions cut 4 bases from V and 0 bases from J, with 14 bases between. The CDR3 is made up of 16 amino acids. The CDR3: CASSGGTVYSNQPQHF. CDR3 nucleotide sequence: TGTGCCAGCAGCGGGGGGACGGTTTATAGCAATCAGCCCCAGCATTTT.

This chain links TRBV4-1 with TRBJ2-7, with D possibly being TRBD2 (5 bases). The CDR3 contains 15 residues. V was cut by 0 bases and J by 2 bases, with 11 bases left in between. Germline assignment: CDR1 MGHRA and CDR2 YSYEKL. The CDR3 bases are TGCGCCAGCAGCCAAGAGGACTCACCAGCCTACGAGCAGTACTTC. This translates into CASSQEDSPAYEQYF.

This rearrangement joins TRBV29-1 to TRBJ2-5; the D gene is possibly TRBD2 (5 bases). The CDR3 totals 13 residues. V was pared by 2 bases and J by 4 bases, with 11 bases between. Germline-derived CDR1 and CDR2 are SQVTM and ANQGSEA. CDR3 DNA: TGCAGCGTTGAAAAGTCCGGGATAGAGACCCAGTACTTC. It codes for CSVEKSGIETQYF.

The chain links TRBV2 to TRBJ2-7; 7 bases agree with TRBD1. This CDR3 comprises 13 residues. J gave up 2 bases and V 6 bases, and 4 bases lay outside the gene matches. Germline V gives CDR1 SNHLY, CDR2 FYNNEI. The CDR3 spells CASSYRGTYEQYF. The CDR3 nucleotides are TGTGCCAGCAGCTACAGGGGAACCTACGAGCAGTACTTC.

The gene calls are TRBV6-1 and TRBJ2-5; TRBD2 matches at 11 bases. Per germline, CDR1 MNHNS and CDR2 SASEGT. The CDR3 is 14 residues long. The junction had 1 base not matched to a gene; V was cut back by 3 bases and J by 4 bases. Here the CDR3 reads CASSDSGRGETQYF. As DNA, the CDR3 is TGTGCCAGCAGTGATAGCGGGAGGGGAGAGACCCAGTACTTC.

The CDR3, as DNA: TGTGCCAGCACCCCGGGGGTGGCTAGTGGAAACACCATATATTTT. Its protein is CASTPGVASGNTIYF. The chain links TRBV7-6 to TRBJ1-3; D may be TRBD1 (5 bases). The V gene lost 7 bases and the J gene lost 3 bases, with 16 bases spanning the gap. The CDR3 runs to 15 residues. The V gene's germline CDR1 is SGHVS and CDR2 FNYEAQ.

The chain couples TRBV5-5 to TRBJ1-4; possibly TRBD1 for D (5 bases). The V and J ends lost 0 bases and 10 bases respectively, with 13 bases between them. The germline gives CDR1 SGHKS, CDR2 YYEKEE (reference sequence). The CDR3 consists of 14 residues. CDR3 coding DNA: TGTGCCAGCAGCTTGGAAGGGGCTACTGGAAAACTGTTTTTT. This sequence encodes CASSLEGATGKLFF.

This chain links TRBV4-1 with TRBJ2-5; the D is unclear. The V end lost 1 base, the J end lost 2 bases, and 11 bases lay between the germline ends. The germline gives CDR1 MGHRA, CDR2 YSYEKL. CDR3 length: 15 amino acids. CDR3 sequence (DNA): TGCGCCAGCAGCCAAGCCTACCAACGACAAGAGACCCAGTACTTC. Its translation: CASSQAYQRQETQYF.

J is TRBJ2-5 and V is TRBV4-3, with D possibly TRBD2 on 5 matching bases. The CDR3 is made up of 14 amino acids. The V end lost 4 bases, the J end lost 8 bases, and 17 bases lay between the germline ends. The germline V gene encodes CDR1 LGHNA and CDR2 YSLEER. In DNA, the CDR3 is TGCGCCAGCAGCCCTGGACTGCTTGGGAGAACCCAGTACTTC. It is translated as CASSPGLLGRTQYF.

V and J are TRBV27 and TRBJ1-6; TRBD1 agrees at 7 bases. Per germline, CDR1 MNHEY and CDR2 SMNVEV (reference sequence). After removal of 6 bases from V and 4 bases from J, the junction contained 12 bases not matched to a gene. The CDR3 is 17 amino acids. The CDR3 spells CASSPSYRGTYNSPLHF. In DNA, the CDR3 is TGTGCCAGCAGCCCATCATACAGGGGTACTTATAATTCACCCCTCCACTTT.

The chain carries TRBV27 and TRBJ1-2, with a tentative D call TRBD1 (5 bases). The CDR3 has 16 residues. The germline gives CDR1 MNHEY, CDR2 SMNVEV (reference sequence). The V end lost 4 bases, the J end lost 6 bases, and 21 bases lay between the germline ends. In nucleotides, the CDR3 is TGTGCCAGCAGTTCTACGGTACAGGTTCTTCCAGATGGCTACACCTTC. It codes for CASSSTVQVLPDGYTF.

The chain couples TRBV6-4 to TRBJ2-3, with D possibly TRBD1 on 6 matching bases. This CDR3 has 18 residues. V was clipped by 5 bases and J by 3 bases, with 24 bases between them. CDR1 and CDR2 from the germline V gene are MRHNA and SNTAGT. CDR3 DNA sequence: TGTGCCAGCAGTCCCCGAACCTCCGGGACAATGGGTACAGATACGCAGTATTTT. This gives the protein CASSPRTSGTMGTDTQYF.

To note about this clone: In this CDR3 the conserved last residue, phenylalanine or tryptophan, is missing, so a read error is likely. The V and J genes are TRBV29-1 and TRBJ2-7; 8 bases line up with TRBD2. Germline V CDR1 and CDR2: SQVTM, ANQGSEA. The CDR3 runs to 13 residues. With 5 bases clipped from V and 4 bases from J, the junction kept 7 bases outside the gene matches. CDR3 loop: CSVQEREPYEQYL. As DNA, the CDR3 is TGCAGCGTTCAGGAGCGGGAGCCTTACGAGCAGTACCTC.

The rearrangement links TRBV5-1 to TRBJ2-3; unclear D gene. This CDR3 is built from 16 residues. With 4 bases removed from V and 0 bases from J, the gap between germline ends came to 15 bases. CDR1 and CDR2 from the germline V gene are SGHRS and YFSETQ. For the CDR3, the DNA is TGCGCCAGCAGCGCCAAGACGGAGTCCAGCACAGATACGCAGTATTTT. It encodes CASSAKTESSTDTQYF.

This clone was seen only a few times. One end of the junction fails to match germline, which may point to a read error. The chain uses TRBV7-7 and TRBJ2-1; 9 bases match TRBD2. This CDR3 spans 14 amino acids. CDR1 is SSHAT, CDR2 FNYEAQ, per germline (reference sequence). CDR3 protein: CASSLAGATNEQFF. As DNA, the CDR3 is TGTGCTAGCAGCTTAGCGGGAGCCACCAATGAGCAGTTCTTC.

The chain recombines TRBV7-6 with TRBJ2-7, with TRBD2 matching over 9 bases. With 5 bases clipped from V and 1 base from J, the junction kept 9 bases outside the gene matches. The CDR3 extends over 16 amino acids. Germline V CDR1 and CDR2: SGHVS, FNYEAQ. The CDR3 sequence is CASSGGAGGASYEQYF. CDR3 DNA: TGTGCCAGCAGCGGTGGGGCGGGAGGGGCTTCCTACGAGCAGTACTTC.

The V gene is TRBV11-1, the J gene TRBJ2-5; TRBD1 might be the D (6 bases). The DNA end is a closer match to TRBJ2-7, so the J assignment may be wrong. This CDR3 comprises 14 residues. The germline V gene has CDR1 SGHAT and CDR2 FQDESV (reference sequence). CDR3 sequence: CASSSSRGAYEQYF. The CDR3 DNA follows: TGTGCCAGCAGCTCATCCAGGGGCGCCTACGAGCAGTACTTC.